Reported below is one T cell receptor (beta chain). Antigen unknown. These data originate in a study of OX40 agonist ivuxolimab in advanced cancers. Whole-study context: The patients got ivuxolimab, which is an agonistic anti-OX40 (CD134) antibody. Three dose-escalation patients had partial responses: one with hepatocellular carcinoma and two with cutaneous melanoma. Study observations and caveats: People who partly responded at 0.1-3.0 mg/kg had some of the least clonal expansion seen.

The CDR3 has 13 residues. Germline assignment: CDR1 SQVTM and CDR2 ANQGSEA. Trimming cost V 5 bases and J 0 bases, with 11 bases left between them. Repertoires were generated with immunoSEQ multiplex PCR, while TCRdb's copy carries only in-frame clones and drops some. The sample consists of around 30,000 clones, roughly 87% of them appearing once. Sequencing used CD4+ or CD8+ T cells sorted from blood, obtained in a trial of the OX40 agonist ivuxolimab. The chain joins TRBV29-1 to TRBJ2-7; D not resolved. This clonotype originated in an adult with an advanced solid tumor such as melanoma, head and neck, liver or kidney cancer. The CDR3 reads CSVTKTLSYEQYF. The CDR3 coding sequence is TGCAGCGTTACGAAAACCCTCTCCTACGAGCAGTACTTC.